This is a list of T cell receptor beta chains from one sample in a study of identical twins. TCRdb analysed the 5' RACE reads with MiXCR anew, one entry per CDR3 protein. Among roughly 500,000 distinct CDR3 sequences listed, 20% to 25% were seen once. These data were also reused for a study on T cells expressing NK-cell markers.

The source material was CD4+ T cells sorted from blood. Receptors originate from a woman aged 18-29 years in good health. The CDR3 runs from the conserved cysteine through the conserved F or W. D genes are given only for firm matches. Clone size appears in some rows only: once, few, many, or a class for an expanded clone.

cdr3_nt	cdr3_aa	d_call	clone_size	v_call	j_call
TGCAGTGCTCGTTCAGGACTAGCGAATGAGCAGTTCTTC	CSARSGLANEQFF	TRBD2	-	TRBV20-1	TRBJ2-1
TGTGCCTCCAAACCGGGACTAGCCGTGAACAATGAGCAGTTCTTC	CASKPGLAVNNEQFF	TRBD2	few	TRBV10-3	TRBJ2-1
TGTGCCAGCAGCTGGGGGAACACCGGGGAGCTGTTTTTT	CASSWGNTGELFF	-	-	TRBV12-3/TRBV12-4	TRBJ2-2
TGTGCCAGCAGTCCCTTGCAATACAGCTCCTACAATGAGCAGTTCTTC	CASSPLQYSSYNEQFF	-	-	TRBV6-1	TRBJ2-1
TGTGCCAGCAGTTACATTGGCAGGAGCACCGGGGAGCTGTTTTTT	CASSYIGRSTGELFF	-	-	TRBV6-5	TRBJ2-2
TGTGCCAGCAGAGCCCTCACAGGGCCCGACACTGAAGCTTTCTTT	CASRALTGPDTEAFF	-	few	TRBV12-3/TRBV12-4	TRBJ1-1
TGTGCCAGCAACAAGCCCCAGGACTATGGCTACACCTTC	CASNKPQDYGYTF	-	-	TRBV6-6	TRBJ1-2
TGCAGTGCTAGAGTGGCGGGACGGATCTACGAGCAGTACTTC	CSARVAGRIYEQYF	-	-	TRBV20-1	TRBJ2-7
TGCAGTGCTCCCGTCTCCTTTGGCCAAGAGACCCAGTACTTC	CSAPVSFGQETQYF	-	few	TRBV20-1	TRBJ2-5
TGTGCCAGCAGCTTCTTGGGGACGCAAGAGACCCAGTACTTC	CASSFLGTQETQYF	-	once	TRBV5-4	TRBJ2-5
TGTGCCGCAGGACGGCCGGGATATGGCTACACCTTC	CAAGRPGYGYTF	-	few	TRBV6-5	TRBJ1-2
TGTGCCAGCAGTGGACAGGGCCGTGGCGAGCAGTACTTC	CASSGQGRGEQYF	TRBD1	-	TRBV12-3/TRBV12-4	TRBJ2-7
TGCAGCGTTGCAACTGACGCGAACACCGGGGAGCTGTTTTTT	CSVATDANTGELFF	-	-	TRBV29-1	TRBJ2-2
TGTGCCAGCAGCTGGACCTCTACCTTAACAGATACGCAGTATTTT	CASSWTSTLTDTQYF	-	few	TRBV7-9	TRBJ2-3
TGCAGCGTTGATCTGCCGGGGGACACTGAAGCTTTCTTT	CSVDLPGDTEAFF	-	few	TRBV29-1	TRBJ1-1
TGCAGTGGGGAACGGATACTCACAGATACGCAGTATTTT	CSGERILTDTQYF	-	few	TRBV20-1	TRBJ2-3
TGTGCTAGTGGTTTGGCTCTAGTTACCGGGGAGCTGTTTTTT	CASGLALVTGELFF	-	-	TRBV12-5	TRBJ2-2
TGCAGTGCCCGACTAGCGGGAGTAAAAGATACGCAGTATTTT	CSARLAGVKDTQYF	TRBD2	-	TRBV20-1	TRBJ2-3
TGTGCCAGCTCACCAAGTGGGATAGAGACCACTGAAGCTTTCTTT	CASSPSGIETTEAFF	-	-	TRBV18	TRBJ1-1
TGTGCCAGCAGCGGACTAGCGGGCTCGTACCAAGAGACCCAGTACTTC	CASSGLAGSYQETQYF	TRBD2	-	TRBV28	TRBJ2-5
TGTGCCAGCAGTTACGGGGACAGGGTAACCGGGGAGCTGTTTTTT	CASSYGDRVTGELFF	TRBD1	-	TRBV6-5	TRBJ2-2
TGTGCCATCACCCGCGGACAGGGTGGCTCCTACGAGCAGTACTTC	CAITRGQGGSYEQYF	TRBD1	-	TRBV10-3	TRBJ2-7
TGTGCCAGCAGCACGACGAGAAGCTCCTACAATGAGCAGTTCTTC	CASSTTRSSYNEQFF	-	-	TRBV7-2	TRBJ2-1
TGTGCCAGCAGCGAGGGGTTAGGGTGGGACGAGCAGTACTTC	CASSEGLGWDEQYF	-	few	TRBV9	TRBJ2-7
TGCAGTGCCTTACTAGCGGGGGCCTTCTACTTC	CSALLAGAFYF	TRBD2	few	TRBV20-1	TRBJ2-5
TGTGCCAGCAGTGATGGAGTACATCTCCAAGAGACCCAGTACTTC	CASSDGVHLQETQYF	-	-	TRBV25-1	TRBJ2-5
TGTGCCAGCAGCCAAGATGAAGGGGGTACGTACAATGAGCAGTTCTTC	CASSQDEGGTYNEQFF	-	-	TRBV4-2	TRBJ2-1
TGTGCCAGCAGCTTAGGCGGGGAAGGAGGCTACACCTTC	CASSLGGEGGYTF	-	-	TRBV7-9	TRBJ1-2
TGTGCCAGCAGCTTAGGATCAGTTATGAACACTGAAGCTTTCTTT	CASSLGSVMNTEAFF	-	few	TRBV7-2	TRBJ1-1
TGCAGTGCAAGGGGGCTAGCGGGACATCTTGAGTTCTTC	CSARGLAGHLEFF	TRBD2	-	TRBV20-1	TRBJ2-1
TGTGCCAGCAGAGAGATAGGGGGGGCTGACGAGCAGTACTTC	CASREIGGADEQYF	-	few	TRBV25-1	TRBJ2-7
TGTGCCACCAGCAGACTGAGTGGTCGCTACACCTTC	CATSRLSGRYTF	-	many	TRBV15	TRBJ1-2
TGCAGTGCTAGTAACCGACTAGCGAACACCGGGGAGCTGTTTTTT	CSASNRLANTGELFF	-	-	TRBV20-1	TRBJ2-2
TGTGCCAGCACCGAGACAGTTATGAACACTGAAGCTTTCTTT	CASTETVMNTEAFF	-	few	TRBV12-3/TRBV12-4	TRBJ1-1
TGCAGTGCTAGAGTTAGTGCGGGAGAGGGTCGGAAGACCCAGTACTTC	CSARVSAGEGRKTQYF	TRBD2	few	TRBV20-1	TRBJ2-5
TGTGCCAGCAGCCATCGGAACACTGAAGCTTTCTTT	CASSHRNTEAFF	-	few	TRBV7-9	TRBJ1-1
TGTGCCACCAGTGATTCTAGGACTAACGGGGAGACCCAGTACTTC	CATSDSRTNGETQYF	-	few	TRBV24-1	TRBJ2-5
TGTGCCAGCAGCCCTCGTCCCGGGACAGGTTCTGGGGCCAACGTCCTGACTTTC	CASSPRPGTGSGANVLTF	TRBD1	-	TRBV12-3/TRBV12-4	TRBJ2-6
TGTGCCAGCAGGACCGGGACAGGGAGGCTTCAGCCCCAGCATTTT	CASRTGTGRLQPQHF	TRBD1	-	TRBV5-6	TRBJ1-5
TGCAGTGCTACATCGACCCCGGGGGGCTACAATGAGCAGTTCTTC	CSATSTPGGYNEQFF	TRBD2	few	TRBV20-1	TRBJ2-1
TGCAGTGCCCTACTTCTAGGGAATGCCTACAATAAGCAGTTCTTC	CSALLLGNAYNKQFF	-	-	TRBV20-1	TRBJ2-1
TGTGCCAGCAGTGAAGTTGGCAGGGTAGCCAATGAGCAGTTCTTC	CASSEVGRVANEQFF	-	-	TRBV6-1	TRBJ2-1
TGTGCCAGCTCGATTAGAGGGGGGGACAGCACTAAAGAGACCCAGTACTTC	CASSIRGGDSTKETQYF	-	-	TRBV27	TRBJ2-5
TGCGCCAGCAGTGATTGGACAGGGGTCGGAGAGACCCAGTACTTC	CASSDWTGVGETQYF	TRBD1	few	TRBV10-2	TRBJ2-5
TGTGCCAGCAGTTACGTGAGGCAGGGATCGTCCTACGAGCAGTACTTC	CASSYVRQGSSYEQYF	-	-	TRBV6-5	TRBJ2-7
TGTGCCAGCAGTTCCCCCACTAGCGGGAGGGCCACAGATACGCAGTATTTT	CASSSPTSGRATDTQYF	TRBD2	-	TRBV12-3/TRBV12-4	TRBJ2-3
TGCAGTGCTAGAGGCCGCCGGGAAGCCAATGAAAAACTGTTTTTT	CSARGRREANEKLFF	-	-	TRBV20-1	TRBJ1-4
TGTGCCAGCAGTTATGATGAGTCCCGCGGCGCTGAAGCTTTCTTT	CASSYDESRGAEAFF	-	-	TRBV6-5	TRBJ1-1
TGCGCCAGCAGCTCAGAACTAGCGGGGTATATGAAGACCCAGTACTTC	CASSSELAGYMKTQYF	TRBD2	many	TRBV5-1	TRBJ2-5
TGTGCCAGCAGCCGCGGGACCAGCTCCTACAATGAGCAGTTCTTC	CASSRGTSSYNEQFF	-	-	TRBV11-2	TRBJ2-1
TGCGCCAGCAGCTTGTCGATCAACTACGAGCAGTACTTC	CASSLSINYEQYF	-	-	TRBV5-1	TRBJ2-7
TGTGCCACCAGTGATTCCCGGGACAGCTCCTACGAGCAGTACTTC	CATSDSRDSSYEQYF	TRBD1	few	TRBV24-1	TRBJ2-7